This entry features one T cell receptor (beta chain) sequence. Antigen unknown. The CDR3 is 14 amino acids. The V end lost 0 bases, the J end lost 4 bases, and 8 bases lay between the germline ends. Per the germline V gene, CDR1 is SGDLS and CDR2 is YYNGEE. The sample originates from a study of cytomegalovirus exposure and HLA in healthy donors. Across the study: As released early, the data held 75 million to 90 million unique TCRs from HLA-typed donors. Study results and limitations: Trimming of TCR beta V- and J-genes showed a link, identified in a later analysis, to a missense DCLRE1C variant. As was reported, the classifier diagnosed cytomegalovirus status with high specificity and sensitivity.

PCR involved 60 Vbeta and 13 Jbeta primers. In the authors' methods: Unique TCR beta chains totaled roughly 81 million in a later count, with approximately 11 million of them shared. Profiled with immunoSEQ multiplex PCR; TCRdb holds only in-frame clones, not every one. V and J calls plus clone size are reproduced from that table; the DNA served to infer D and trimming. The sample records 150,000 to 200,000 clones, more than 75% being singletons. V and J are TRBV9 and TRBJ2-1; maybe TRBD2 (6 bases). The sequencing input was PBMCs. The TCR was taken from a girl aged 10-17 years in good health and CMV-seropositive. The CDR3 DNA sequence: TGTGCCAGCAGCGTAGACGGGGGTTACAATGAGCAGTTCTTC. As protein: CASSVDGGYNEQFF.